This T cell receptor beta chain was recovered during a study of CD8 T cells in Susac syndrome. Random hexamers served to reverse transcribe about 0.45 to 1 ug RNA. TCRdb reprocessed the immunoSEQ multiplex PCR reads via MiXCR and lists one record per CDR3 protein. This table holds 90,000 or so distinct CDR3 sequences, approximately 92% found once. The CDR3 sequence is 13 residues long. V lost 2 bases and J lost 6; bases outside the gene matches: 6. The germline V gene encodes CDR1 DFQATT and CDR2 SNEGSKA (reference sequence). Specimen: CD8+ T cells from PBMCs. The chain carries TRBV20-1 and TRBJ1-2; 7 bases agree with TRBD1. The sequence was obtained from a human donor in good health. CDR3 sequence: CSARSSGGDGYTF. Here the CDR3 DNA reads TGCAGTGCTAGATCATCAGGGGGTGATGGCTACACCTTC.